This T cell receptor beta chain appears in the sequencing data of a study of OX40 agonist ivuxolimab in advanced cancers. Study background: Patients in the trial were receiving intravenous ivuxolimab every 2 weeks, at doses of 0.01 to 10 mg/kg. Participants, 80% to 90% male, averaged roughly 60 years of age, ranging from about 20 to 79. Study observations and caveats: The investigators did not determine what antigen specificity the expanded peripheral T cells had.

The CDR3 is 15 amino acids. V trimming: 4 bases; J trimming: 6 bases; junction bases outside the gene matches: 9. Germline CDR1 and CDR2: WSHSY and SAAADI. Remarks on this clone: The antigen remains unidentified.

TCRdb's copy holds only in-frame clones and misses some; the assay was immunoSEQ multiplex PCR. The sample records approximately 12,000 clones, 70% to 75% being singletons. The sequenced sample was CD4+ or CD8+ T cells sorted from blood, obtained in a trial of the OX40 agonist ivuxolimab. The sequence came from an adult with an advanced solid tumor such as melanoma, head and neck, liver or kidney cancer. The chain links TRBV10-2 to TRBJ2-1; 7 bases are a match to TRBD2. The CDR3 DNA reads as TGCGCCAGCAGTGGGGGACTACAAGATCTCAATGAGCAGTTCTTC. The encoded protein is CASSGGLQDLNEQFF.